This TCR beta chain came from a study of T-cell memory formation after mild COVID-19. Study observations and caveats: Contracting clones from day 15 to 85 had balanced CD4/CD8; later expanders favoured CD4+.

Note on this clonotype: Its specificity is unknown.

A single record per CDR3 protein comes from TCRdb applying MiXCR to the 5' RACE reads. The sample has hundreds of thousands of distinct CDR3 sequences; about 22% are singletons. CDR1 and CDR2 from the germline V gene are KGHSH and LQKENI. J lost 7 bases, V lost 5 bases, and 11 bases had no gene match. This CDR3 has 16 residues. Sequencing used PBMCs or a T cell subset sorted from them (not recorded which). The genes are TRBV18 and TRBJ2-1; 10 bases fit TRBD1. The TCR originated in an adult woman who had mild COVID-19 (a few samples of this study predate the infection). Cell type and time point are not known. The DNA for the CDR3 is TGTGCCAGCTCATTAGGCGGGACAGGGGTGGTGAATGAGCAGTTCTTC. Translation: CASSLGGTGVVNEQFF.